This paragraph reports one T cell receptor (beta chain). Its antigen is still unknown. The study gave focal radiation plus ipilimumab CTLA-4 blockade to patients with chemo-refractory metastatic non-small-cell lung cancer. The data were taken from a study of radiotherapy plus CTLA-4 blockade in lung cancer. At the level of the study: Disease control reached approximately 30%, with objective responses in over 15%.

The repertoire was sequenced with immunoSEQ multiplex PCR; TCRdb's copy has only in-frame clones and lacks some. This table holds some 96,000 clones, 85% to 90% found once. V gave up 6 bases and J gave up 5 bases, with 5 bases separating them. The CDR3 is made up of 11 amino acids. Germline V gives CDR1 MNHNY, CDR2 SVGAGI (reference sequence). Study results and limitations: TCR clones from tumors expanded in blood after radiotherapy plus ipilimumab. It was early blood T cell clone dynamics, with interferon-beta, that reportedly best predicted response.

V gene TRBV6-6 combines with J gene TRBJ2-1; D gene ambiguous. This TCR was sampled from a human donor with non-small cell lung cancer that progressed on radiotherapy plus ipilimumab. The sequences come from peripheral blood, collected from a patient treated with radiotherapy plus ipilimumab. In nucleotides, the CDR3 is TGTGCCAGCAGCCCCGACAATGAGCAGTTCTTC. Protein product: CASSPDNEQFF.